A selection of T cell receptor beta chains follows, all from one sample in a study of untreated major depressive disorder. Clones were read by immunoSEQ multiplex PCR, and TCRdb kept only the in-frame ones, dropping some. Counted here are about 25,000 clones, about nine tenths occurring once; the ten biggest clones make up around 0.7%. The sample comprised CD4+ T cells from PBMCs. Receptors originate from a woman aged 30 to 39 with major depressive disorder. CDR3s include the opening cysteine and the closing phenylalanine or tryptophan. A D gene is named only where the DNA matches it firmly. Some rows have no size entry. The others give once, few or many, or a class for an expanded clone.

j_gene | abundance | d_gene | v_gene | CDR3aa | CDR3nt
TRBJ1-1 | . | . | TRBV6-6 | CASSYSGRVSEAFF | TGTGCCAGCAGTTACAGCGGCAGGGTGTCTGAAGCTTTCTTT
TRBJ1-4 | . | . | TRBV14 | CASSQKVGSEKLFF | TGTGCCAGCAGCCAAAAAGTGGGGAGTGAAAAACTGTTTTTT
TRBJ1-2 | . | TRBD1 | TRBV6-1 | CASSEEGQAYRVYGYTF | TGTGCCAGCAGTGAAGAGGGACAGGCCTATCGTGTCTATGGCTACACCTTC
TRBJ2-7 | . | . | TRBV7-2 | CASSLVGIWEQYF | TGTGCCAGCAGCTTAGTAGGGATTTGGGAGCAGTACTTC
TRBJ2-3 | . | . | TRBV2 | CASSGYSSTQYF | TGTGCCAGCAGTGGTTACAGCTCGACGCAGTATTTT
TRBJ1-1 | . | TRBD1 | TRBV15 | CATSRRQGIGTEAFF | TGTGCCACCAGCAGAAGACAGGGCATCGGCACTGAAGCTTTCTTT
TRBJ2-7 | once | TRBD2 | TRBV5-5 | CASSSTSGATYEQYF | TGTGCCAGCAGCTCAACTAGCGGGGCTACCTACGAGCAGTACTTC
TRBJ2-2 | . | . | TRBV28 | CASSIIGNTGELFF | TGTGCCAGCAGCATTATCGGGAACACCGGGGAGCTGTTTTTT
TRBJ2-2 | . | . | TRBV5-4 | CASSSVGARAGELFF | TGTGCCAGCAGCTCGGTGGGGGCAAGGGCCGGGGAGCTGTTTTTT
TRBJ2-7 | . | TRBD1 | TRBV15 | CATSSGQGYEQYF | TGTGCCACCAGCAGTGGACAGGGCTACGAGCAGTACTTC
TRBJ2-1 | few | TRBD1 | TRBV29-1 | CSVEGTGRNYNEQFF | TGCAGCGTTGAGGGGACAGGGCGAAACTACAATGAGCAGTTCTTC
TRBJ2-5 | . | TRBD2 | TRBV5-4 | CASSLDATSGRPYYF | TGTGCCAGCAGCTTGGACGCCACTAGCGGGAGGCCCTACTACTTC
TRBJ2-3 | . | TRBD1 | TRBV5-1 | CASSGGQNTDTQYF | TGCGCCAGCAGCGGGGGACAGAACACAGATACGCAGTATTTT
TRBJ2-3 | . | TRBD1 | TRBV27 | CASSWDRRPTDTQYF | TGTGCCAGCAGTTGGGACAGACGCCCCACAGATACGCAGTATTTT
TRBJ2-5 | . | . | TRBV2 | CASSDRRGETQYF | TGTGCCAGCAGTGATCGCAGGGGAGAGACCCAGTACTTC
TRBJ1-2 | . | . | TRBV10-3 | CAISELRLTDYGYTF | TGTGCCATCAGTGAGTTGCGACTAACGGACTATGGCTACACCTTC
TRBJ1-6 | . | . | TRBV28 | CASIGSRGSPLHF | TGTGCCAGCATAGGGTCACGCGGTTCACCCCTCCACTTT
TRBJ1-5 | . | TRBD1 | TRBV19 | CASSPWTGAYSNQPQHF | TGTGCCAGTAGCCCATGGACAGGGGCCTATAGCAATCAGCCCCAGCATTTT
TRBJ1-3 | . | . | TRBV6-5 | CASSSPLSGNTIYF | TGTGCCAGCAGTTCCCCCCTCTCTGGAAACACCATATATTTT
TRBJ2-7 | . | . | TRBV4-1 | CASSQGLGGDATYEQYF | TGCGCCAGCAGCCAAGGGCTCGGGGGAGACGCCACCTACGAGCAGTACTTC
TRBJ2-2 | . | TRBD1 | TRBV6-1 | CASSEGTGRRRTTGELFF | TGTGCCAGCAGTGAAGGGACAGGCCGGCGGCGGACCACCGGGGAGCTGTTTTTT
TRBJ2-5 | . | . | TRBV2 | CASKSGAYQETQYF | TGTGCCAGCAAATCGGGAGCGTACCAAGAGACCCAGTACTTC
TRBJ1-4 | . | . | TRBV5-1 | CASSPIVGTNEKLFF | TGCGCCAGCAGCCCGATCGTGGGAACTAATGAAAAACTGTTTTTT
TRBJ1-4 | . | TRBD1 | TRBV5-4 | CASSAGRGNEKLFF | TGTGCCAGCAGCGCTGGCAGGGGGAATGAAAAACTGTTTTTT
TRBJ2-3 | few | . | TRBV9 | CASSVGSVSTDTQYF | TGTGCCAGCAGCGTAGGCTCGGTGAGCACAGATACGCAGTATTTT
TRBJ1-3 | once | . | TRBV28 | CASSFVLSGNTIYF | TGTGCCAGCAGTTTTGTACTTTCTGGAAACACCATATATTTT
TRBJ2-2 | . | . | TRBV29-1 | CSAQGGFTGELFF | TGCAGCGCCCAAGGGGGTTTCACCGGGGAGCTGTTTTTT
TRBJ1-2 | . | . | TRBV28 | CASSLTEIYGYTF | TGTGCCAGCAGTTTAACGGAAATCTATGGCTACACCTTC
TRBJ2-7 | . | TRBD1 | TRBV12-5 | CASGSVLDRLLYEQYF | TGTGCTAGTGGTTCTGTGCTGGACAGGCTCCTCTACGAGCAGTACTTC
TRBJ2-7 | . | . | TRBV5-1 | CASSLDGKTYEQYF | TGCGCCAGCAGCTTGGATGGGAAGACCTACGAGCAGTACTTC
TRBJ1-2 | . | . | TRBV29-1 | CSVGDPRRGYTF | TGCAGCGTCGGGGACCCCCGGCGTGGCTACACCTTC
TRBJ2-2 | . | . | TRBV9 | CASSVGGENTGELFF | TGTGCCAGCAGCGTAGGCGGGGAGAACACCGGGGAGCTGTTTTTT
TRBJ2-1 | once | . | TRBV5-1 | CASSLAANNEQFF | TGCGCCAGCAGCTTGGCGGCAAACAATGAGCAGTTCTTC
TRBJ1-5 | . | . | TRBV7-8 | CASSTPRRQGGLSNQPQHF | TGTGCCAGCAGCACACCGAGGCGGCAGGGAGGGTTGAGCAATCAGCCCCAGCATTTT
TRBJ1-1 | . | . | TRBV28 | CASSVGWKNTEAFF | TGTGCCAGCAGCGTCGGGTGGAAGAACACTGAAGCTTTCTTT
TRBJ1-2 | . | . | TRBV5-1 | CASSLASGTYGYTF | TGCGCCAGCAGCTTGGCCTCAGGGACCTATGGCTACACCTTC
TRBJ1-1 | . | . | TRBV7-3 | CASSLLPNTEAFF | TGTGCCAGCAGCTTACTACCGAACACTGAAGCTTTCTTT
TRBJ2-5 | . | . | TRBV7-7 | CASSPSRETQYF | TGTGCTAGCAGCCCGAGTCGGGAGACCCAGTACTTC
TRBJ2-1 | . | . | TRBV4-3 | CASSRTQYQDNEQFF | TGCGCCAGCAGCCGAACCCAGTACCAGGACAATGAGCAGTTCTTC
TRBJ1-1 | . | . | TRBV27 | CASSLIGSGNTEAFF | TGTGCCAGCAGTTTAATCGGTTCGGGGAACACTGAAGCTTTCTTT
TRBJ2-3 | . | . | TRBV13 | CASSLGGSFTDTQYF | TGTGCCAGCAGCTTAGGCGGGAGTTTCACAGATACGCAGTATTTT
TRBJ2-7 | . | . | TRBV5-4 | CASSEDSGEQYF | TGTGCCAGCAGCGAAGATTCTGGAGAGCAGTACTTC
TRBJ1-2 | . | TRBD1 | TRBV11-2 | CASSLTGASSYGYGYTF | TGTGCCAGCAGCTTAACAGGGGCAAGTTCGTATGGCTATGGCTACACCTTC
TRBJ2-1 | . | TRBD2 | TRBV7-2 | CASSSGTSLVNEQFF | TGTGCCAGCAGCTCCGGGACTAGCCTTGTAAATGAGCAGTTCTTC
TRBJ2-3 | . | . | TRBV7-9 | CASSALGLGWDTQYF | TGTGCCAGCAGCGCGTTGGGACTGGGGTGGGATACGCAGTATTTT
TRBJ2-7 | . | TRBD2 | TRBV19 | CASSIEGTSGFYEQYF | TGTGCCAGTAGTATAGAAGGGACTAGCGGGTTCTACGAGCAGTACTTC
TRBJ2-2 | . | . | TRBV5-1 | CASSLDWSTGELFF | TGCGCCAGCAGCTTGGATTGGTCCACCGGGGAGCTGTTTTTT
TRBJ2-2 | . | . | TRBV19 | CASSIYSLRGPGRTGELFF | TGTGCCAGTAGTATATACTCTTTGCGGGGGCCCGGGAGGACCGGGGAGCTGTTTTTT
TRBJ2-3 | . | . | TRBV6-1 | CASSGGLSMPSYTQYF | TGTGCCAGCAGTGGCGGACTTTCCATGCCCTCGTATACGCAGTATTTT
TRBJ2-5 | . | . | TRBV5-1 | CASSGGPQETQYF | TGCGCCAGCAGCGGCGGACCCCAAGAGACCCAGTACTTC
TRBJ2-1 | . | TRBD2 | TRBV11-3 | CASSLVFGTSGLEQFF | TGTGCCAGCAGCTTAGTGTTTGGGACTAGCGGACTTGAGCAGTTCTTC
TRBJ1-1 | . | . | TRBV7-9 | CASSTSGQRLRAFF | TGTGCCAGCAGCACCTCGGGGCAGCGCCTGCGGGCTTTCTTT
TRBJ2-2 | once | TRBD1 | TRBV29-1 | CSVAGGISTGELFF | TGCAGCGTTGCAGGGGGCATCAGCACCGGGGAGCTGTTTTTT